The clone carrying this T cell receptor (beta chain) was seen repeatedly, ten times or more. What it binds is unknown. The data were taken from a study of T cells in Graves' hyperthyroidism and ophthalmopathy. Notes on the study in general: From stable hyperthyroidism, ophthalmopathy was separated by a 13 V-J model.

The CDR3 totals 15 residues. Trimming removed 6 bases from V and 8 bases from J; junction bases left unmatched: 10. The V gene's germline CDR1 is LGHDT and CDR2 YNNKEL (reference sequence). Exclusion criteria comprised uncontrolled infection, other autoimmune disease, pregnancy or lactation. The investigators amplified TCR beta CDR3 regions from RNA transcripts. With the HTBI primer set, the TCR CDR3 went through a first round of RT-PCR. TCRdb ran MiXCR on the multiplex PCR reads and lists one entry per CDR3 protein. The sample contains more than 500,000 distinct CDR3 sequences, around 15% of which appear only once.

The V gene is TRBV3-1, the J gene TRBJ2-1, with TRBD2 matching over 10 bases. The clonotype was recovered from a woman between 25 and 40 years old with Graves' hyperthyroidism. The specimen sequenced was blood. This CDR3 is CASSTLAGVRDEQFF. Here the CDR3 DNA reads TGTGCCAGCAGTACCCTAGCGGGGGTGCGGGATGAGCAGTTCTTC.